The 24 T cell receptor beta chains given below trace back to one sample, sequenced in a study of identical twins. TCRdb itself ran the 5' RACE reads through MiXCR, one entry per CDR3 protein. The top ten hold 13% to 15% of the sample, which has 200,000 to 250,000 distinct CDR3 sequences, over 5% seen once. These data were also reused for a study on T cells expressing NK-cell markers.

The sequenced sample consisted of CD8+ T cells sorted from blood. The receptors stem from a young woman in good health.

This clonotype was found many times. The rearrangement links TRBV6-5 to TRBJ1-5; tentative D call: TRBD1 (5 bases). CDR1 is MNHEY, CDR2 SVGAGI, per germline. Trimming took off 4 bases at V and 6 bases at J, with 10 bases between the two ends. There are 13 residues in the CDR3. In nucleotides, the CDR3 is TGTGCCAGCAGTTCCGACAGCGGTCAGCCCCAGCATTTT. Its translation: CASSSDSGQPQHF.

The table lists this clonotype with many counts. The chain's CDR3 is CASSSRTGTSYEQYF. In DNA form, the CDR3 reads TGCGCCAGCAGCTCAAGGACAGGGACCTCCTACGAGCAGTACTTC. The chain employs TRBV5-1 and TRBJ2-7, with 8 bases aligning to TRBD1. V gave up 3 bases and J gave up 0 bases; unmatched junction bases: 5. Germline V gives CDR1 SGHRS, CDR2 YFSETQ. CDR3 length equals 15 residues.

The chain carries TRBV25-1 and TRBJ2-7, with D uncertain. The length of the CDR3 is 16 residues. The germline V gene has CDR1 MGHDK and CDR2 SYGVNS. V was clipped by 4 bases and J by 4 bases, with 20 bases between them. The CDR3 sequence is CASSGHSTPNPYEQYF. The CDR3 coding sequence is TGTGCCAGCAGTGGACACAGCACACCAAATCCTTACGAGCAGTACTTC.

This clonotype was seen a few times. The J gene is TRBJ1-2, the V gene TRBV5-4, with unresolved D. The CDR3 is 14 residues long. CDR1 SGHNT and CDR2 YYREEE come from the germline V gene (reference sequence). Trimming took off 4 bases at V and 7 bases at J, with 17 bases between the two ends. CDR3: CASSTSTAVGGYTF. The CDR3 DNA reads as TGTGCCAGCAGCACATCGACGGCGGTGGGTGGCTACACCTTC. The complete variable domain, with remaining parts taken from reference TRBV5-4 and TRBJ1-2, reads ETGVTQSPTHLIKTRGQQVTLRCSSQSGHNTVSWYQQALGQGPQFIFQYYREEENGRGNFPPRFSGLQFPNYSSELNVNALELDDSALYLCASSTSTAVGGYTFGSGTRLTVV.

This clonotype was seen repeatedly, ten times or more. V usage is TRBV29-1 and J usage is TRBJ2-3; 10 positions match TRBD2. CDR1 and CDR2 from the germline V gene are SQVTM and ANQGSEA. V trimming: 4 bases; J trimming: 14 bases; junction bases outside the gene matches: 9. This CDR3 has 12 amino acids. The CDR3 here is CSVASSGGPGYF. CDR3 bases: TGCAGCGTTGCATCTAGCGGGGGCCCGGGGTATTTT.

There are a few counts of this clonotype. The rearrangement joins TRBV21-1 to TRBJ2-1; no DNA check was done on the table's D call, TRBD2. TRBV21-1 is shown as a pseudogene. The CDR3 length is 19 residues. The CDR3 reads CASNPGWTSGRKQRNEQFF. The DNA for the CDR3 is TGTGCCAGCAACCCCGGCTGGACTAGCGGGAGGAAGCAACGGAATGAGCAGTTCTTC.

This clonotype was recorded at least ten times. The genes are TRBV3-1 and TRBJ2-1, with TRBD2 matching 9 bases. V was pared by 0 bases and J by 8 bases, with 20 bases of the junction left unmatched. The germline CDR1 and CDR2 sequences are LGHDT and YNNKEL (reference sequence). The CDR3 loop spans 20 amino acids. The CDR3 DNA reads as TGTGCCAGCAGCCAAGATCGAATGGCCCGGTCTCCTAGCGGGATGGATGAGCAGTTCTTC. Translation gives CASSQDRMARSPSGMDEQFF.

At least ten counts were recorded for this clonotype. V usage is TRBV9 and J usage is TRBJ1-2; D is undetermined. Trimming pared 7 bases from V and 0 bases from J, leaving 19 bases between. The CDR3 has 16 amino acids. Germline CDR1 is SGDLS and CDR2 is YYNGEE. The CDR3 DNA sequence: TGTGCCAGCTCGGATTCAGATAAGGTGTCTAACTATGGCTACACCTTC. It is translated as CASSDSDKVSNYGYTF.

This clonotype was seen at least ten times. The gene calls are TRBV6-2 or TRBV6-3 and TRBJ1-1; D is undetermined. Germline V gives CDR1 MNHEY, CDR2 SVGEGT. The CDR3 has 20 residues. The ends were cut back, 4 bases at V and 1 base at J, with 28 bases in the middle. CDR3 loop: CASSSSTNKPPDGPNTEAFF. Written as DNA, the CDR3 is TGTGCCAGCAGTTCGTCTACCAATAAACCCCCGGACGGACCGAACACTGAAGCTTTCTTT.

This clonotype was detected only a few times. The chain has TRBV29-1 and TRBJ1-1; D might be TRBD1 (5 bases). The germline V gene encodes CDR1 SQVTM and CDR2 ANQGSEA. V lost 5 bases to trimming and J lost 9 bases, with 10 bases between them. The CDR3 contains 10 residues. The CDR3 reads CSVLGGQAFF. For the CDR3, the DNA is TGCAGCGTTTTGGGGGGACAAGCTTTCTTT. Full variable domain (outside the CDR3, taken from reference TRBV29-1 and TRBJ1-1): SAVISQKPSRDICQRGTSLTIQCQVDSQVTMMFWYRQQPGQSLTLIATANQGSEATYESGFVIDKFPISRPNLTFSTLTVSNMSPEDSSIYLCSVLGGQAFFGQGTRLTVV.

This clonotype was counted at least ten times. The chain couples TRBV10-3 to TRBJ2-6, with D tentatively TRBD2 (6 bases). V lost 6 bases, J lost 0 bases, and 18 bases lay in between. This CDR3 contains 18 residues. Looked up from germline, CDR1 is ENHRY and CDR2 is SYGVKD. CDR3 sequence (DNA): TGTGCCATCAGAGCGACTAGGGGCTCGAGCTCTGGGGCCAACGTCCTGACTTTC. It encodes CAIRATRGSSSGANVLTF.

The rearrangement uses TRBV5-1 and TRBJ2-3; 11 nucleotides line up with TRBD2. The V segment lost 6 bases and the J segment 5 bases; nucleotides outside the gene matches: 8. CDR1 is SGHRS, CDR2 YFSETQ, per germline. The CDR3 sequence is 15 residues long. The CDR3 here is CASIGLAGGGDTQYF. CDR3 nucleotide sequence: TGCGCCAGCATCGGCCTAGCGGGGGGCGGAGATACGCAGTATTTT.

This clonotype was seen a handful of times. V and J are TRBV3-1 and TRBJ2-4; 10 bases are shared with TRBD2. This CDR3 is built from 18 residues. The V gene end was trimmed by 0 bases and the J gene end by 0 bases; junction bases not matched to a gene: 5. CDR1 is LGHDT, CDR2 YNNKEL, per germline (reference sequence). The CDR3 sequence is CASSQEWSGGGAKNIQYF. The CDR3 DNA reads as TGTGCCAGCAGCCAAGAGTGGAGCGGGGGGGGAGCCAAAAACATTCAGTACTTC.

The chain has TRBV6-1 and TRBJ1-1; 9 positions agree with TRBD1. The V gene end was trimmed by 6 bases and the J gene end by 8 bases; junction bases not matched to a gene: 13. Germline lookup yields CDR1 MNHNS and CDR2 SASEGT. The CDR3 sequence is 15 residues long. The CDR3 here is CASSPRDRDVSEAFF. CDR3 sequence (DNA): TGTGCCAGCAGCCCCAGGGACAGGGATGTATCAGAAGCTTTCTTT.

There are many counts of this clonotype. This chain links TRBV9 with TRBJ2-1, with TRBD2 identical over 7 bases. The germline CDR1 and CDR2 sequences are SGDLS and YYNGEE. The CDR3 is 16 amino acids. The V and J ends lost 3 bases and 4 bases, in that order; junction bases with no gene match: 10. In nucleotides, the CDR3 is TGTGCCAGCAGCGGCAACCCAGCGGGAACATACAATGAGCAGTTCTTC. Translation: CASSGNPAGTYNEQFF.

CDR3: CASSIPDRGQETQYF. The CDR3 DNA reads TGTGCCAGCAGCATCCCCGACAGGGGCCAAGAGACCCAGTACTTC. This rearrangement joins TRBV7-6 to TRBJ2-5; 8 bases map to TRBD1. The J segment lost 1 base and the V segment lost 5 bases, leaving 6 bases of the junction unmatched. Germline V gene data show CDR1 as SGHVS and CDR2 as FNYEAQ. The CDR3 totals 15 residues.

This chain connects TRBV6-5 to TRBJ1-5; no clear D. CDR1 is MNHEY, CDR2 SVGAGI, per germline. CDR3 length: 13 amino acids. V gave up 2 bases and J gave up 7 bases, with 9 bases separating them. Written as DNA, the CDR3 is TGTGCCAGCAGTTACATGGGAGGGCAGCCCCAGCATTTT. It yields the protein CASSYMGGQPQHF.

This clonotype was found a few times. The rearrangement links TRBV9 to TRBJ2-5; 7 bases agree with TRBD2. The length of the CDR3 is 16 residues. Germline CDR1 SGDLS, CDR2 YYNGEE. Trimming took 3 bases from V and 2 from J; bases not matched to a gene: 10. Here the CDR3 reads CASSAPGTSVQETQYF. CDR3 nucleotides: TGTGCCAGCAGCGCGCCAGGAACTAGCGTTCAAGAGACCCAGTACTTC.

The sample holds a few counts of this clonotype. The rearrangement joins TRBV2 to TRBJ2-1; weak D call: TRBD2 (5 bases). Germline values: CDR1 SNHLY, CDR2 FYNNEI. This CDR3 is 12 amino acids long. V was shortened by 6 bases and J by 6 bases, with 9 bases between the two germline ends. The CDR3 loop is CASRDFLNEQFF. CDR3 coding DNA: TGTGCCAGCAGGGACTTCCTCAATGAGCAGTTCTTC. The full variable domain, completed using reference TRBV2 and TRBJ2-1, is EPEVTQTPSHQVTQMGQEVILRCVPISNHLYFYWYRQILGQKVEFLVSFYNNEISEKSEIFDDQFSVERPDGSNFTLKIRSTKLEDSAMYFCASRDFLNEQFFGPGTRLTVL.

CDR3 nucleotide sequence: TGCAGTGCTAGAGATAGGGGCCCCCTCTATGGCTACACCTTC. Its protein product is CSARDRGPLYGYTF. The chain is built from TRBV20-1 and TRBJ1-2; maybe TRBD1 (5 bases). This CDR3 contains 14 residues. V was trimmed by 0 bases and J by 4 bases, leaving 12 bases between them. Looked up from germline, CDR1 is DFQATT and CDR2 is SNEGSKA (reference sequence).

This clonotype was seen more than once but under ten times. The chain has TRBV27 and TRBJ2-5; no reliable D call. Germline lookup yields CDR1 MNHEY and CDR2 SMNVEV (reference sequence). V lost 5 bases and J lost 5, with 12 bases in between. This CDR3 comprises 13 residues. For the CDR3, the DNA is TGTGCCAGCAGTCCCCCTAGTCGGGAGACCCAGTACTTC. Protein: CASSPPSRETQYF.

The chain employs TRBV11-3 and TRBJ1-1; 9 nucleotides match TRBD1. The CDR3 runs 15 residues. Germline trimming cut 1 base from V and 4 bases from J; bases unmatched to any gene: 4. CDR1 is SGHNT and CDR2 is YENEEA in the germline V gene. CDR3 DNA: TGTGCCAGCAGCTTAGCCGGGACAGGGAGCACTGAAGCTTTCTTT. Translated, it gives CASSLAGTGSTEAFF.

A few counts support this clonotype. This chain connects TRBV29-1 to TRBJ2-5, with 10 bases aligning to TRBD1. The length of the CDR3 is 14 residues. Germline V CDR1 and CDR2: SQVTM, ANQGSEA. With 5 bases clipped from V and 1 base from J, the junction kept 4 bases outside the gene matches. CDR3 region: CSVHGTGAQETQYF. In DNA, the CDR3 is TGCAGCGTTCACGGGACAGGGGCCCAAGAGACCCAGTACTTC. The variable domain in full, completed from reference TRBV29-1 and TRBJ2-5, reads SAVISQKPSRDICQRGTSLTIQCQVDSQVTMMFWYRQQPGQSLTLIATANQGSEATYESGFVIDKFPISRPNLTFSTLTVSNMSPEDSSIYLCSVHGTGAQETQYFGPGTRLLVL.

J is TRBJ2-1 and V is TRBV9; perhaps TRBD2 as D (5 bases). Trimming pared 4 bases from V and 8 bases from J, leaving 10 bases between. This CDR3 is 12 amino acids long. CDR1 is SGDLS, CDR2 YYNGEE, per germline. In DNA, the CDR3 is TGTGCCAGCAGCCCCCCGAGGGATGAGCAGTTCTTC. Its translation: CASSPPRDEQFF.